The 10 T cell receptor beta chains presented below share a single source sample, sequenced in a study of beta chain features in type 1 diabetes. Findings and limits, study-wide: Shortening of TCRB CDR3s, moderate but significant, appeared in all four CD4+ subsets of Type 1 diabetes patients.

Their cognate antigens are unknown. The authors reverse transcribed all of the isolated RNA, so sequencing captured expressed TCRB transcripts. The method was immunoSEQ multiplex PCR; TCRdb's version includes in-frame clones alone and lacks a portion of them. The sample carries hundreds of thousands of clones, around 15% recorded once. Sequenced input: naive CD4+ T cells from blood. These receptors all come from a man aged 18 to 30 with type 1 diabetes.

This chain uses TRBV7-9 with TRBJ1-2, with D unclear. Germline CDR1 is SEHNR and CDR2 is FQNEAQ (reference sequence). Trimming removed 4 bases at V and 4 bases at J, with 13 bases between. The CDR3 loop spans 14 amino acids. The CDR3 loop is CASSSATRIYGYTF. Here the CDR3 DNA reads TGTGCCAGCAGCTCCGCGACCAGAATCTATGGCTACACCTTC.

This clone has only a few counts. This chain uses TRBV14 with TRBJ1-2, with a tentative D call TRBD1 (5 bases). The germline gives CDR1 SGHDN, CDR2 FVKESK. Trimming removed 0 bases from V and 3 bases from J, with 8 bases in between. The CDR3 contains 14 residues. The CDR3 sequence is CASSQDQGHYGYTF. For the CDR3, the DNA is TGTGCCAGCAGCCAAGATCAGGGCCACTATGGCTACACCTTC.

V and J are TRBV6-1 and TRBJ2-5, with D possibly being TRBD1 (5 bases). The CDR3 loop spans 14 amino acids. V was trimmed by 7 bases and J by 0 bases, leaving 12 bases between them. Germline V CDR1 and CDR2: MNHNS, SASEGT. The CDR3 DNA is TGTGCCAGCAATTCCCGGACATACCAAGAGACCCAGTACTTC. Encoded protein: CASNSRTYQETQYF.

In DNA form, the CDR3 reads TGTGCCAGTAGGTTCGGGACAGAGAACACTGAAGCTTTCTTT. As protein: CASRFGTENTEAFF. The gene calls are TRBV19 and TRBJ1-1; 7 bases are shared with TRBD1. CDR3 length: 14 residues. Germline V CDR1 and CDR2: LNHDA, SQIVND (reference sequence). J was trimmed by 1 base and V by 6 bases; bases with no gene match: 5.

This clone was observed a handful of times. The chain has TRBV4-1 and TRBJ1-3, with a tentative D call TRBD1 (5 bases). This CDR3 contains 14 residues. The V gene lost 4 bases and the J gene lost 0 bases, with 7 bases spanning the gap. Germline V CDR1 and CDR2: MGHRA, YSYEKL. Written as DNA, the CDR3 is TGCGCCAGCAGCCGGGGGGTCTCTGGAAACACCATATATTTT. This gives the protein CASSRGVSGNTIYF.

This clone was counted a few times. The V and J genes are TRBV29-1 and TRBJ1-1; D gene ambiguous. This CDR3 has 13 amino acids. Trimming shortened V by 6 bases and J by 4 bases, and 15 bases separated the two germline ends. The V gene's germline CDR1 is SQVTM and CDR2 ANQGSEA. CDR3 residues: CSVGRMGVTEAFF. CDR3 DNA: TGCAGCGTCGGACGGATGGGAGTCACTGAAGCTTTCTTT.

This clone was detected only a few times. This chain uses TRBV7-9 with TRBJ1-5, with D unresolved. The CDR3 runs 15 residues. The V gene lost 2 bases and the J gene lost 3 bases, with 11 bases spanning the gap. Germline CDR1 SEHNR, CDR2 FQNEAQ (reference sequence). As DNA, the CDR3 is TGTGCCAGCAGCTTAAGTACAGCAGTCAATCAGCCCCAGCATTTT. The encoded protein is CASSLSTAVNQPQHF.

The table lists this clone with a few counts. In the same sample, other DNA sequences code for this CDR3. Written as DNA, the CDR3 is TGTGCCTGGAGTGTCGGAGGCGAGCAGTTCTTC. It yields the protein CAWSVGGEQFF. The V call is TRBV30, the J call TRBJ2-1, with a weak D call TRBD2 (5 bases). From germline, CDR1 is GTSNPN and CDR2 SVGIG (reference sequence). The V end lost 0 bases, the J end lost 10 bases, and 7 bases lay between the germline ends. The CDR3 runs 11 residues.

This clone came up a few times. The gene calls are TRBV29-1 and TRBJ2-1, with 8 bases matching TRBD2. This CDR3 spans 15 amino acids. Trimming at V came to 3 bases and at J to 7 bases, leaving 11 bases not matched to a gene. Germline V gene sequence: CDR1 SQVTM, CDR2 ANQGSEA. The CDR3 DNA reads as TGCAGCGTTGAGGCCGGGACTAGGGGGGTGAATGAGCAGTTCTTC. Residues: CSVEAGTRGVNEQFF.

This chain links TRBV6-1 with TRBJ2-7; D uncertain. The CDR3 totals 12 residues. Trimming removed 4 bases from V and 2 bases from J, with 6 bases in between. Germline CDR1 and CDR2: MNHNS and SASEGT. The CDR3 sequence is CASSANPYEQYF. DNA for the CDR3: TGTGCCAGCAGTGCCAACCCCTACGAGCAGTACTTC.